This passage covers 17 T cell receptor beta chains from one sample sequenced in a study of blood T cells in healthy people across ages. The authors ran a second PCR of 7 to 11 cycles using a sample-barcoded 5' primer and a J-beta primer mix. TCRdb reprocessed the 5' RACE reads via MiXCR and lists one record per CDR3 protein. The sample comprises fewer than 950,000 distinct CDR3 sequences, about 55% of which are singletons, and approximately 40% rests with the top ten. Sequencing used blood. The receptor source for this set is a man aged 80 or over in good health.

V is TRBV28 and J is TRBJ2-1; D may be TRBD1 or TRBD2 (6 bases each). Trimming left V 5 bases short and J 8 bases short, with 13 bases between. The CDR3 is 13 amino acids. The germline CDR1 and CDR2 sequences are MDHEN and SYDVKM. For the CDR3, the DNA is TGTGCCAGCAGTCCCGCTAGGGGGGATGAGCAGTTCTTC. Amino acid sequence: CASSPARGDEQFF.

The CDR3 loop reads CASSGPLGPDEQFF. As DNA, the CDR3 is TGTGCCAGCAGTGGCCCCCTAGGGCCGGATGAGCAGTTCTTC. V usage is TRBV2 and J usage is TRBJ2-1; D is unclear. CDR3 size: 14 residues. Trimming took 4 bases from V and 8 from J, leaving 15 bases between them. Germline-derived CDR1 and CDR2 are SNHLY and FYNNEI.

V usage is TRBV28 and J usage is TRBJ2-1; D may be TRBD1 or TRBD2 (7 bases each). CDR1 is MDHEN and CDR2 is SYDVKM in the germline V gene. V was cut by 8 bases and J by 0 bases, with 17 bases left in between. The CDR3 is 16 residues long. CDR3 sequence (DNA): TGTGCCAGCGTGCCTCAGGGGGGGTACTCCTACAATGAGCAGTTCTTC. Translated: CASVPQGGYSYNEQFF.

The rearrangement joins TRBV5-6 to TRBJ2-5, with D perhaps TRBD1 or TRBD2 (5 bases each). The V end was cut by 4 bases, the J end by 4 bases, with 23 bases between. Germline V lookup: CDR1 SGHDT, CDR2 YYEEEE. This CDR3 is built from 17 residues. The CDR3 loop is CASSALPGPGPGETQYF. In DNA form, the CDR3 reads TGTGCCAGCAGCGCGCTCCCGGGACCTGGGCCGGGAGAGACCCAGTACTTC.

This clonotype was found a few times. The chain links TRBV7-8 to TRBJ2-1; D not resolved. The CDR3 length is 16 residues. Trimming stripped 4 bases from V and 2 bases from J, with 15 bases between. Germline V gives CDR1 SGHVS, CDR2 FQNEAQ. CDR3 residues: CASSSRGAVAYNEQFF. CDR3 DNA: TGTGCCAGCAGCTCGCGTGGAGCAGTTGCCTACAATGAGCAGTTCTTC.

The J gene is TRBJ2-7, the V gene TRBV7-6, with D perhaps matching TRBD1 (6 bases). The CDR3 spans 13 residues. Trimming took 8 bases from V and 0 from J, leaving 11 bases between them. The germline V gene encodes CDR1 SGHVS and CDR2 FNYEAQ. DNA of the CDR3: TGTGCCAGCGGACGGACAGACTCCTACGAGCAGTACTTC. Its translation is CASGRTDSYEQYF.

The V call is TRBV6-5, the J call TRBJ2-7; 7 bases are shared with TRBD1. Germline assignment: CDR1 MNHEY and CDR2 SVGAGI. The V and J ends lost 7 bases and 0 bases, in that order; junction bases with no gene match: 9. The CDR3 is 15 residues long. The CDR3 sequence: CASNRTGYSSYEQYF. DNA for the CDR3: TGTGCCAGCAACCGGACAGGCTATTCCTCCTACGAGCAGTACTTC.

This clonotype has a handful of counts. The rearrangement uses TRBV11-2 and TRBJ2-1, with TRBD1 identical over 9 bases. The length of the CDR3 is 14 residues. Germline-derived CDR1 and CDR2 are SGHAT and FQNNGV. V lost 5 bases, J lost 7 bases, and 6 bases stayed unmatched. In DNA, the CDR3 is TGTGCCAGCAGCCTCAACAGGGGGCTTAATGAGCAGTTCTTC. This translates into CASSLNRGLNEQFF. Full variable domain (rest looked up from reference TRBV11-2 and TRBJ2-1): EAGVAQSPRYKIIEKRQSVAFWCNPISGHATLYWYQQILGQGPKLLIQFQNNGVVDDSQLPKDRFSAERLKGVDSTLKIQPAKLEDSAVYLCASSLNRGLNEQFFGPGTRLTVL.

The chain links TRBV11-2 to TRBJ2-5, with D perhaps assigned TRBD1 or TRBD2 (5 bases each). V was shortened by 7 bases and J by 11 bases, with 32 bases between the two germline ends. The length of the CDR3 is 17 residues. Germline V gene lookup returns CDR1 SGHAT and CDR2 FQNNGV. CDR3 in amino acids: CASTIGLGAGLGNEQYF. CDR3 DNA sequence: TGTGCCAGCACCATAGGGCTGGGAGCAGGGCTAGGCAATGAGCAGTACTTC.

This clonotype was observed a handful of times. This chain links TRBV27 with TRBJ2-5; unclear D gene. The germline CDR1 and CDR2 sequences are MNHEY and SMNVEV (reference sequence). The CDR3 contains 11 residues. V was clipped by 7 bases and J by 7 bases, with 10 bases between them. The CDR3: CASTDGWTQYF. DNA for the CDR3: TGTGCCAGCACGGACGGGTGGACCCAGTACTTC.

This clonotype has just one count. The chain couples TRBV28 to TRBJ2-7; TRBD2 agrees at 8 bases. V was clipped by 7 bases and J by 2 bases; unmatched bases: 4. The CDR3 is 13 residues long. Germline CDR1 MDHEN, CDR2 SYDVKM. The CDR3 nucleotides are TGTGCCAGCACCGGAGCGGGAGCCTACGAGCAGTACTTC. It codes for CASTGAGAYEQYF.

This chain joins TRBV4-2 and TRBJ2-5, with 9 bases matching TRBD2. Looked up from germline, CDR1 is LGHNA and CDR2 is YNFKEQ. Germline trimming cut 5 bases from V and 4 bases from J; bases unmatched to any gene: 11. The CDR3 extends over 16 amino acids. The CDR3: CASSTRVAGDGETQYF. The CDR3 DNA follows: TGTGCCAGCAGCACCCGGGTAGCGGGAGATGGAGAGACCCAGTACTTC.

This clonotype appeared once. The CDR3 loop reads CATSDRKGQPNYGYTF. The CDR3 region has the DNA TGTGCCACCAGTGATCGTAAGGGACAGCCTAACTATGGCTACACCTTC. The chain joins TRBV24-1 to TRBJ1-2; 7 nucleotides align to TRBD1. The germline CDR1 and CDR2 sequences are KGHDR and SFDVKD. Trimming took 3 bases from V and 0 from J; bases not matched to a gene: 6. The CDR3 is 16 amino acids.

The V and J genes are TRBV6-6 and TRBJ1-6; D perhaps matches TRBD1 (6 bases). The germline V and J ends were trimmed by 6 bases and 4 bases, with 16 bases remaining between them. This CDR3 spans 16 amino acids. Germline assignment: CDR1 MNHNY and CDR2 SVGAGI (reference sequence). This CDR3 is CASSLTGLVYNSPLHF. CDR3 in DNA: TGTGCCAGCAGCCTCACAGGGCTGGTATATAATTCACCCCTCCACTTT.

J is TRBJ2-1 and V is TRBV7-2; 12 positions agree with TRBD2. The CDR3 has 16 amino acids. The V gene end was trimmed by 5 bases and the J gene end by 4 bases; junction bases not matched to a gene: 6. Germline V gives CDR1 SGHTA, CDR2 FQGNSA. The CDR3 nucleotides are TGTGCCAGCAGCGTCGCTAGCGGGAGGGTGTACAATGAGCAGTTCTTC. Its protein is CASSVASGRVYNEQFF.

The chain has TRBV20-1 and TRBJ2-5, with unresolved D. Trimming left V 5 bases short and J 7 bases short, with 14 bases between. CDR3 length: 12 residues. Germline V gene data show CDR1 as DFQATT and CDR2 as SNEGSKA (reference sequence). This CDR3 is CSAYTDLGTQYF. The CDR3 DNA reads as TGCAGTGCTTATACCGATCTGGGGACCCAGTACTTC.

In the case of this clonotype: The junction differs from germline at one of its ends, possibly a read error. The chain links TRBV28 to TRBJ2-4, with 7 positions matching TRBD1. The end of the DNA fits TRBJ2-7 better, so the J call may be wrong. The CDR3 contains 14 residues. Germline V gene lookup returns CDR1 MDHEN and CDR2 SYDVKM. CDR3 coding DNA: TGTGCCAGTAGTTTATCCCTACAGGGGAACGAGCAGTACTTC. Amino acids: CASSLSLQGNEQYF.